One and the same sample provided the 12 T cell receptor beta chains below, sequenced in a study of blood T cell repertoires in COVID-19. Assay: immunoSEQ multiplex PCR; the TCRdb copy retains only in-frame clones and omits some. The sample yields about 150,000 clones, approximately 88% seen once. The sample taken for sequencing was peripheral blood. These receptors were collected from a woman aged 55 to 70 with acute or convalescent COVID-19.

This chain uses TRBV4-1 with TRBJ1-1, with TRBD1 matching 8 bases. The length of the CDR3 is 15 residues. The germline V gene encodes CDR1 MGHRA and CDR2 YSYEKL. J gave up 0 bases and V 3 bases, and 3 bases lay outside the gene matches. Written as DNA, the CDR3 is TGCGCCAGCAGCCACCCGGGACAGGTGAACACTGAAGCTTTCTTT. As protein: CASSHPGQVNTEAFF.

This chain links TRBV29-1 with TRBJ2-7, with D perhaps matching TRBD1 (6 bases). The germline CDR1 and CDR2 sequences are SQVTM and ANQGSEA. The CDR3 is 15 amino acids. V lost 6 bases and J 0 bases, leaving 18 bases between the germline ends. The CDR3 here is CSVRDIKYPSYEQYF. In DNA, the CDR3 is TGCAGCGTAAGGGACATCAAATACCCCTCCTACGAGCAGTACTTC.

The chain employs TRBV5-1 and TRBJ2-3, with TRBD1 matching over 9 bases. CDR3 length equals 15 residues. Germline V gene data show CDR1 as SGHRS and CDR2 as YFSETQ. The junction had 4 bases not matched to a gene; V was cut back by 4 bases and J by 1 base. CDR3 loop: CASSKGQGGTDTQYF. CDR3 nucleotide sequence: TGCGCCAGCAGCAAGGGACAGGGAGGCACAGATACGCAGTATTTT.

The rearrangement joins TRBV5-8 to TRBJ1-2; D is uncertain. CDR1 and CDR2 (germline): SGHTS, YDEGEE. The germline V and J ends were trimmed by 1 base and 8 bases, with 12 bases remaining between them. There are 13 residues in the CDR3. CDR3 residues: CASSLRLAGGYTF. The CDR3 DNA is TGTGCCAGCAGCTTGAGGTTAGCCGGGGGCTACACCTTC.

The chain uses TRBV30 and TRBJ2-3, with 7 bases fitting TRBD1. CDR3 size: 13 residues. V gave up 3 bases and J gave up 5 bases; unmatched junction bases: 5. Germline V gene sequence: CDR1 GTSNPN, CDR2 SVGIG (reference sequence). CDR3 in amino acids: CAWSLGGGDTQYF. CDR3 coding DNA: TGTGCCTGGAGCCTAGGGGGCGGAGATACGCAGTATTTT.

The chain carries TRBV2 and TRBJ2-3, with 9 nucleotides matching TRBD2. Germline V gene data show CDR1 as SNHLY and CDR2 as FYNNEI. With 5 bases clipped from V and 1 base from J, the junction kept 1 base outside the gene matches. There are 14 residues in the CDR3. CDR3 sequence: CASSPSGGTDTQYF. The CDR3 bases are TGTGCCAGCAGTCCTAGCGGGGGCACAGATACGCAGTATTTT.

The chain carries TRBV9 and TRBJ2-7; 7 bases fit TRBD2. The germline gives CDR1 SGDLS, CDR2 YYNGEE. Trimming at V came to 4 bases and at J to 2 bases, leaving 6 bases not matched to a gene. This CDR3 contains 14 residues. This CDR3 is CASSPRGVAYEQYF. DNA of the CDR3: TGTGCCAGCAGCCCTCGGGGGGTCGCCTACGAGCAGTACTTC.

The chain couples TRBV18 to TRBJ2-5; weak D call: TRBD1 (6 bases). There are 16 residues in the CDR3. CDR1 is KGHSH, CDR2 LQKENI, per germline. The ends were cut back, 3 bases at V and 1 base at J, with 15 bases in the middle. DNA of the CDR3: TGTGCCAGCTCACCGGGGCCAAAGGGGGTCCAAGAGACCCAGTACTTC. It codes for CASSPGPKGVQETQYF.

The CDR3 region has the DNA TGTGCCAGCAGTCGGGGGGAGGGGGTTGAAGCTTTCTTT. It is translated as CASSRGEGVEAFF. The chain couples TRBV6-5 to TRBJ1-1, with D perhaps TRBD1 (6 bases). Trimming left V 5 bases short and J 7 bases short, with 14 bases between. Germline V gene sequence: CDR1 MNHEY, CDR2 SVGAGI. The CDR3 has 13 residues.

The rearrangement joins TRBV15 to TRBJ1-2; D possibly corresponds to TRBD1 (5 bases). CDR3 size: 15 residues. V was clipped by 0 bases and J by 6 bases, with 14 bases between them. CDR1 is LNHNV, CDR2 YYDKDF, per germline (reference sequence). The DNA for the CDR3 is TGTGCCACCAGCAGAGATTGGATGCAGGGAAATGGCTACACCTTC. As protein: CATSRDWMQGNGYTF.

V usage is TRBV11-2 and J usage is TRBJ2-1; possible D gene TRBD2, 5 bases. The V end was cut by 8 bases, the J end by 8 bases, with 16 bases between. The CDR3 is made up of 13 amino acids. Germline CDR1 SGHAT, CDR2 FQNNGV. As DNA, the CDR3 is TGTGCCAGCGGTTGGAATACAGCGGATGAGCAGTTCTTC. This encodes CASGWNTADEQFF.

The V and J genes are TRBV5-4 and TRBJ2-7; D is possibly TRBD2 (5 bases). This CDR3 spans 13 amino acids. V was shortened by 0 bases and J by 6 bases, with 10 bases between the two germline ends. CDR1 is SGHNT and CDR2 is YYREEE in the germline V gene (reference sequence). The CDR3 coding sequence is TGTGCCAGCAGCTTGGTTGCGGGTGCCGAGCAGTACTTC. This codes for CASSLVAGAEQYF. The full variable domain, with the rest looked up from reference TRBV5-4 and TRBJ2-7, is ETGVTQSPTHLIKTRGQQVTLRCSSQSGHNTVSWYQQALGQGPQFIFQYYREEENGRGNFPPRFSGLQFPNYSSELNVNALELDDSALYLCASSLVAGAEQYFGPGTRLTVT.